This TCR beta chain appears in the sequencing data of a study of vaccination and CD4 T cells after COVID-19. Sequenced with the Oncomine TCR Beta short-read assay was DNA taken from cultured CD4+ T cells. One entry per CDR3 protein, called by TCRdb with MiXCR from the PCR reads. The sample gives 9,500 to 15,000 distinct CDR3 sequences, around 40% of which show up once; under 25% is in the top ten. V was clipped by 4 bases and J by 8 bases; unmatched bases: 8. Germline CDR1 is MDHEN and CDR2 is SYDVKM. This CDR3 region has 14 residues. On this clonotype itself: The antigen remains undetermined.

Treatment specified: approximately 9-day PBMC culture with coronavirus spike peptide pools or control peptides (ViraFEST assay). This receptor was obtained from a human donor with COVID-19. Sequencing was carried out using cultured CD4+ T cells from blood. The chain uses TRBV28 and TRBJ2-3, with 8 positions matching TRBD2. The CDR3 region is CASSWPGLGFTQYF. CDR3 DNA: TGTGCCAGCAGTTGGCCGGGACTAGGATTTACGCAGTATTTT. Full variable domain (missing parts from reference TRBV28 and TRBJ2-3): DVKVTQSSRYLVKRTGEKVFLECVQDMDHENMFWYRQDPGLGLRLIYFSYDVKMKEKGDIPEGYSVSREKKERFSLILESASTNQTSMYLCASSWPGLGFTQYFGPGTRLTVL.